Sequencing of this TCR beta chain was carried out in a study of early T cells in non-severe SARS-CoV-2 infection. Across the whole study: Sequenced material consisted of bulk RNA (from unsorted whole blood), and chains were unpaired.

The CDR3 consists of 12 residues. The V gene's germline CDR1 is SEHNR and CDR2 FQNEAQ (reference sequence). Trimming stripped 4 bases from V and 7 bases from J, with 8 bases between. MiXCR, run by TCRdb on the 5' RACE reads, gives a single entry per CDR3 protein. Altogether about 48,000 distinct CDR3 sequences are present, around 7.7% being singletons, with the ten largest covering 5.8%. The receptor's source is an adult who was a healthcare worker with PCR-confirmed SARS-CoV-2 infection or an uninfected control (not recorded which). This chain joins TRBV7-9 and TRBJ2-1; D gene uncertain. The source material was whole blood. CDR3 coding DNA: TGTGCCAGCAGCTCTGTCGAGAATGAGCAGTTCTTC. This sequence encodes CASSSVENEQFF.